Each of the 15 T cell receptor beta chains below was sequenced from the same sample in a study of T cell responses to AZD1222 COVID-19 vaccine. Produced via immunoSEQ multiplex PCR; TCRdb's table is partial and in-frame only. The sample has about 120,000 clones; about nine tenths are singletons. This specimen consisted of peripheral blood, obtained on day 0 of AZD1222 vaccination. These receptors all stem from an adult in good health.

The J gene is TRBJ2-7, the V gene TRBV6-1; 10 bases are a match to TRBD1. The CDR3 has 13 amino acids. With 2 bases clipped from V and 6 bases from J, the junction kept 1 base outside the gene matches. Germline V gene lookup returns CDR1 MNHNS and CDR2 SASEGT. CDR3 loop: CASSERQGAEQYF. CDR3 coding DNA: TGTGCCAGCAGTGAAAGACAGGGGGCCGAGCAGTACTTC.

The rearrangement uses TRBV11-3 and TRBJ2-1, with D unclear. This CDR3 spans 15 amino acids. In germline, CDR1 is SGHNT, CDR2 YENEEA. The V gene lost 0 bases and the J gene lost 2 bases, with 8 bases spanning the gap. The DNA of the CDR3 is TGTGCCAGCAGCTTAGAGGCAGGAACCTACAATGAGCAGTTCTTC. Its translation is CASSLEAGTYNEQFF.

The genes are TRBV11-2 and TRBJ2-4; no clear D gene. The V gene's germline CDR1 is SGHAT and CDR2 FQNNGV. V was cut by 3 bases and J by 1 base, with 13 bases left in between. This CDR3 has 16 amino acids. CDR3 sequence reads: CASSFPVLGAKNIQYF. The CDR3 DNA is TGTGCCAGCAGCTTCCCCGTCCTCGGGGCCAAAAACATTCAGTACTTC. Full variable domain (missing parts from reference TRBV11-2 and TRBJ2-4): EAGVAQSPRYKIIEKRQSVAFWCNPISGHATLYWYQQILGQGPKLLIQFQNNGVVDDSQLPKDRFSAERLKGVDSTLKIQPAKLEDSAVYLCASSFPVLGAKNIQYFGAGTRLSVL.

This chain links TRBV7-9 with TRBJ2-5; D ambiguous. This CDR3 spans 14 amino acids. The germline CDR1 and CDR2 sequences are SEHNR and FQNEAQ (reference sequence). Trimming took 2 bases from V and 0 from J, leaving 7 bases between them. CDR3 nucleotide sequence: TGTGCCAGCAGCTTACGCGAGTACCAAGAGACCCAGTACTTC. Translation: CASSLREYQETQYF.

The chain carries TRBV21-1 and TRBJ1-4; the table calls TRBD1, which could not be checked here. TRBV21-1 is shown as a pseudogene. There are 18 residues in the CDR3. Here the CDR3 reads CASSPRDRGLATNEKLFF. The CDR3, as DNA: TGTGCCAGCAGCCCCCGGGACAGGGGCCTCGCAACTAATGAAAAACTGTTTTTT.

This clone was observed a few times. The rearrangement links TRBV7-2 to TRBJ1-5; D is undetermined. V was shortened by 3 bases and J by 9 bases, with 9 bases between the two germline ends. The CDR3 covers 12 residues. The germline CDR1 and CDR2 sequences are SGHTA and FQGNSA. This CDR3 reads CASSFTTGPQHF. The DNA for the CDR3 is TGTGCCAGCAGCTTTACGACCGGGCCCCAGCATTTT. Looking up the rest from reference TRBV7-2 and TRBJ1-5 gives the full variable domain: GAGVSQSPSNKVTEKGKDVELRCDPISGHTALYWYRQSLGQGLEFLIYFQGNSAPDKSGLPSDRFSAERTGGSVSTLTIQRTQQEDSAVYLCASSFTTGPQHFGDGTRLSIL.

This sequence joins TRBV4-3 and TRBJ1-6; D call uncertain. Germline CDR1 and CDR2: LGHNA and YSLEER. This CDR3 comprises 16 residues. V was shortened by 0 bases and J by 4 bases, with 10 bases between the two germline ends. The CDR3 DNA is TGCGCCAGCAGCCAAGACCCAGGAGCTTATAATTCACCCCTCCACTTT. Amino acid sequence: CASSQDPGAYNSPLHF.

CDR3 loop: CASSLGTGDTEAFF. The CDR3 bases are TGCGCCAGCAGCTTGGGGACAGGCGACACTGAAGCTTTCTTT. The chain combines TRBV5-1 with TRBJ1-1, with 7 bases identical to TRBD1. The CDR3 spans 14 residues. CDR1 is SGHRS, CDR2 YFSETQ, per germline. Trimming cost V 0 bases and J 3 bases; bases outside gene matches: 2.

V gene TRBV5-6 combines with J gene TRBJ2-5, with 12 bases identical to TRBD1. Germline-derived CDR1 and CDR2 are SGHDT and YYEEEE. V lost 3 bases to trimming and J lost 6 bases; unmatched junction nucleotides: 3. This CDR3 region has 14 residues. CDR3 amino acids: CASSWDRGLKTQYF. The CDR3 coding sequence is TGTGCCAGCAGCTGGGACAGGGGGCTAAAGACCCAGTACTTC. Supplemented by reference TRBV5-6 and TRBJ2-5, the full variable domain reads DAGVTQSPTHLIKTRGQQVTLRCSPKSGHDTVSWYQQALGQGPQFIFQYYEEEERQRGNFPDRFSGHQFPNYSSELNVNALLLGDSALYLCASSWDRGLKTQYFGPGTRLLVL.

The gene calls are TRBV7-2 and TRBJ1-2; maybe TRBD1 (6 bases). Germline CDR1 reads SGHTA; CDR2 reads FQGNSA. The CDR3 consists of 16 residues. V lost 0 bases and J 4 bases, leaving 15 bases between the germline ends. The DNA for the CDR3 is TGTGCCAGCAGCTTAGCCCTAAAGACAGGTTTCTATGGCTACACCTTC. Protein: CASSLALKTGFYGYTF.

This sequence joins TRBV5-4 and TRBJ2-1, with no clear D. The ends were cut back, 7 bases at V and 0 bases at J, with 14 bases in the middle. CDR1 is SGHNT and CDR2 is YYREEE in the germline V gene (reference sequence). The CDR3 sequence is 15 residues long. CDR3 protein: CASQTSTASYNEQFF. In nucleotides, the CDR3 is TGTGCCAGCCAGACGTCTACCGCCTCCTACAATGAGCAGTTCTTC.

For the CDR3, the DNA is TGTGCCAGCAGCCCCTCCGGGGGTGATTCACCCCTCCACTTT. This encodes CASSPSGGDSPLHF. The chain employs TRBV21-1 and TRBJ1-6. TRBV21-1 is tagged as a pseudogene. This CDR3 region has 14 residues.

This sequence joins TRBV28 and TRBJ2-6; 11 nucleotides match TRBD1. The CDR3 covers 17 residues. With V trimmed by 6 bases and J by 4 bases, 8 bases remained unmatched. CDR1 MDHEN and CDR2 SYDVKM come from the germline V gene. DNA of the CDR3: TGTGCCAGCAGAAAGGACAGGGGGCTGGAGGGGGCCAACGTCCTGACTTTC. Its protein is CASRKDRGLEGANVLTF. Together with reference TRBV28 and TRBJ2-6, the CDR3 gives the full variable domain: DVKVTQSSRYLVKRTGEKVFLECVQDMDHENMFWYRQDPGLGLRLIYFSYDVKMKEKGDIPEGYSVSREKKERFSLILESASTNQTSMYLCASRKDRGLEGANVLTFGAGSRLTVL.

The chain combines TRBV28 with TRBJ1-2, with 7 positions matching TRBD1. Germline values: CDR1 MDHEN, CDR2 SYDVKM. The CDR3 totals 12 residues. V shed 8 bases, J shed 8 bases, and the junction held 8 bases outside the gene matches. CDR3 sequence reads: CASYRGARGYTF. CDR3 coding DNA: TGTGCCAGCTACAGGGGCGCGCGGGGCTACACCTTC.

The CDR3 DNA follows: TGTGCCAGCAGTTTTTTAGTCGGCGACAGGGGGATGGAGACCCAGTACTTC. Amino acid sequence: CASSFLVGDRGMETQYF. The chain combines TRBV28 with TRBJ2-5; 9 nucleotides match TRBD1. The CDR3 contains 17 residues. Germline loops: CDR1 MDHEN, CDR2 SYDVKM. After removal of 3 bases from V and 5 bases from J, the junction contained 13 bases not matched to a gene.